This entry lists 16 T cell receptor beta chains sequenced from one sample in a study of cytomegalovirus exposure and HLA in healthy donors. The PCR had 60 Vbeta and 13 Jbeta primers. Assay: immunoSEQ multiplex PCR; the TCRdb copy retains only in-frame clones and omits some. The repertoire holds approximately 120,000 clones, with about four fifths as singletons. The sequenced material came from PBMCs. These receptors came from a woman aged 60-75 years in good health and CMV-seropositive.

The rearrangement uses TRBV9 and TRBJ1-1, with 7 bases aligning to TRBD1. Germline lookup yields CDR1 SGDLS and CDR2 YYNGEE. Trimming cost V 4 bases and J 1 base; bases outside gene matches: 7. The CDR3 contains 15 residues. The CDR3 nucleotides read TGTGCCAGCAGCCCAGGGGGGACCGCGAACACTGAAGCTTTCTTT. Protein product: CASSPGGTANTEAFF.

This clone was counted once. The CDR3, as DNA: TGTGCCAGCACAGAAGACAGAACCAATGAAAAACTGTTTTTT. Its protein product is CASTEDRTNEKLFF. The chain recombines TRBV5-6 with TRBJ1-4; TRBD1 might be the D (5 bases). V lost 6 bases and J lost 5, with 14 bases in between. The CDR3 is made up of 14 amino acids. Looked up from germline, CDR1 is SGHDT and CDR2 is YYEEEE.

V and J are TRBV6-5 and TRBJ1-2; 7 nucleotides line up with TRBD1. V shed 6 bases and J 2 bases; nucleotides not matched to a gene: 3. Germline values: CDR1 MNHEY, CDR2 SVGAGI. The CDR3 has 13 amino acids. CDR3 DNA: TGTGCCAGCAGGAAACAGGGGAACTATGGCTACACCTTC. Its translation: CASRKQGNYGYTF.

The sample holds one count of this clone. The chain is built from TRBV2 and TRBJ1-1; TRBD1 agrees at 9 bases. The CDR3 sequence is 14 residues long. V was pared by 6 bases and J by 5 bases, with 7 bases of the junction left unmatched. The V gene's germline CDR1 is SNHLY and CDR2 FYNNEI. The CDR3 loop is CASRGTGLGTEAFF. CDR3 nucleotide sequence: TGTGCCAGCAGGGGGACAGGGCTGGGAACTGAAGCTTTCTTT.

This clone occurred once. This chain connects TRBV7-8 to TRBJ2-3, with D unclear. The CDR3 consists of 14 residues. Germline-derived CDR1 and CDR2 are SGHVS and FQNEAQ. V was trimmed by 2 bases and J by 5 bases, leaving 11 bases between them. CDR3 DNA sequence: TGTGCCAGCAGCTTATTTGAGGCTGGAGATACGCAGTATTTT. Protein product: CASSLFEAGDTQYF.

The chain has TRBV7-2 and TRBJ2-5; TRBD2 matches at 11 bases. The V and J ends lost 1 base and 11 bases, in that order; junction bases with no gene match: 12. The CDR3 length is 16 residues. The germline V gene encodes CDR1 SGHTA and CDR2 FQGNSA. As DNA, the CDR3 is TGTGCCAGCAGCTTAGTCCGGCTAGCGGGAGGCTATGAGCAGTACTTC. Translated, it gives CASSLVRLAGGYEQYF.

The chain carries TRBV18 and TRBJ2-5, with 9 bases fitting TRBD2. This CDR3 spans 16 amino acids. The germline V gene has CDR1 KGHSH and CDR2 LQKENI. Germline trimming cut 3 bases from V and 5 bases from J; bases unmatched to any gene: 10. CDR3 in DNA: TGTGCCAGCTCACCTCGGGTAGCGGGGGATATTGAGACCCAGTACTTC. This sequence encodes CASSPRVAGDIETQYF.

This clone was detected a few times. CDR3 DNA sequence: TGTGCCAGCAGTTTAATCCCAGCGGGAGGGCTAAACATTCAGTACTTC. As protein: CASSLIPAGGLNIQYF. The chain links TRBV27 to TRBJ2-4; TRBD2 agrees at 10 bases. This CDR3 region has 16 residues. CDR1 and CDR2 from the germline V gene are MNHEY and SMNVEV (reference sequence). Trimming at V came to 2 bases and at J to 6 bases, leaving 7 bases not matched to a gene.

The chain couples TRBV7-9 to TRBJ2-7; 9 nucleotides match TRBD1. With 5 bases clipped from V and 4 bases from J, the junction kept 12 bases outside the gene matches. CDR3 length: 16 amino acids. Germline CDR1 SEHNR, CDR2 FQNEAQ (reference sequence). The chain's CDR3 is CASSHQTGGSRYEQYF. In nucleotides, the CDR3 is TGTGCCAGCAGCCATCAAACAGGGGGCAGTAGGTACGAGCAGTACTTC. Full variable domain (rest looked up from reference TRBV7-9 and TRBJ2-7): DTGVSQNPRHKITKRGQNVTFRCDPISEHNRLYWYRQTLGQGPEFLTYFQNEAQLEKSRLLSDRFSAERPKGSFSTLEIQRTEQGDSAMYLCASSHQTGGSRYEQYFGPGTRLTVT.

A word on this clone: Sequence at one end of the junction differs from germline and may be a read error. The chain recombines TRBV7-2 with TRBJ1-2; maybe TRBD1 (6 bases). The CDR3 covers 12 residues. Looked up from germline, CDR1 is SGHTA and CDR2 is FQGNSA. Here the CDR3 reads CASSLWGGGCTF. CDR3 bases: TGTGCCAGCAGCTTATGGGGTGGGGGCTGCACCTTC.

The rearrangement links TRBV5-1 to TRBJ2-7; D uncertain. This CDR3 region has 14 residues. Germline lookup yields CDR1 SGHRS and CDR2 YFSETQ. V was shortened by 4 bases and J by 6 bases, with 17 bases between the two germline ends. In DNA, the CDR3 is TGCGCCAGCAGCATGGTTCCCTCCCTCTCCGAGCAGTACTTC. Its translation: CASSMVPSLSEQYF.

The gene calls are TRBV30 and TRBJ1-6, with a possible D match to TRBD1 (5 bases). V was clipped by 6 bases and J by 6 bases, with 12 bases between them. The CDR3 length is 13 residues. CDR1 is GTSNPN, CDR2 SVGIG, per germline (reference sequence). The CDR3 DNA reads as TGTGCCTGTAGCAGGGAGGGTAATTCACCCCTCCACTTT. Translation gives CACSREGNSPLHF.

A remark on this clone: A junction end diverges from the germline sequence, so it may reflect a read error. The J gene is TRBJ2-4, the V gene TRBV5-1, with 9 bases fitting TRBD2. This CDR3 spans 16 amino acids. Looked up from germline, CDR1 is SGHRS and CDR2 is YFSETQ. The CDR3 is CVSSIIAGVGGSIQYF. CDR3 sequence (DNA): TGCGTCAGCAGCATTATAGCGGGGGTGGGTGGAAGCATTCAGTACTTC.

This rearrangement joins TRBV2 to TRBJ1-2; D might be TRBD1 (6 bases). Germline loops: CDR1 SNHLY, CDR2 FYNNEI. V lost 4 bases to trimming and J lost 1 base, with 10 bases between them. This CDR3 is 14 amino acids long. The CDR3: CASSGQALNYGYTF. As DNA, the CDR3 is TGTGCCAGCAGTGGACAGGCCCTTAACTATGGCTACACCTTC.

The CDR3 sequence: CASSIWQGAANEQFF. For the CDR3, the DNA is TGTGCCAGTAGTATCTGGCAGGGGGCTGCCAATGAGCAGTTCTTC. This chain links TRBV19 with TRBJ2-1; TRBD1 matches 8 bases. The V and J ends lost 3 bases and 6 bases, in that order; junction bases with no gene match: 7. Germline CDR1 and CDR2: LNHDA and SQIVND (reference sequence). CDR3 size: 15 residues. Full variable domain (missing parts from reference TRBV19 and TRBJ2-1): DGGITQSPKYLFRKEGQNVTLSCEQNLNHDAMYWYRQDPGQGLRLIYYSQIVNDFQKGDIAEGYSVSREKKESFPLTVTSAQKNPTAFYLCASSIWQGAANEQFFGPGTRLTVL.

This chain connects TRBV6-5 to TRBJ1-1; D possibly corresponds to TRBD1 (5 bases). Germline V lookup: CDR1 MNHEY, CDR2 SVGAGI. V lost 6 bases and J lost 3, with 17 bases in between. The CDR3 consists of 15 residues. CDR3 in amino acids: CASRNHRRLYTEAFF. CDR3 nucleotides: TGTGCCAGCAGGAATCACAGGCGACTTTACACTGAAGCTTTCTTT.